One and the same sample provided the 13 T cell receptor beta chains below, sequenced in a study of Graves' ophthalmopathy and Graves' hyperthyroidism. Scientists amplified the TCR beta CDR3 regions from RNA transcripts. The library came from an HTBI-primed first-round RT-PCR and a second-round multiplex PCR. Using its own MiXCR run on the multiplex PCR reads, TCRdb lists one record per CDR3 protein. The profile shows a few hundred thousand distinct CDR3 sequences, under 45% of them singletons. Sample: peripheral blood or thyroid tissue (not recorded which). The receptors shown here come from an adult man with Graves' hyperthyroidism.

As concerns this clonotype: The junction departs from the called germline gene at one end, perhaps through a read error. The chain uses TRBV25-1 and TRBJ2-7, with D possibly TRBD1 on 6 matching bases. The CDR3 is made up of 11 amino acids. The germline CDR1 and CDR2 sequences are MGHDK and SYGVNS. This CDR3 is CASRDTYERYF. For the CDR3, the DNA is TGTGCCAGCCGGGACACCTACGAGCGGTACTTC.

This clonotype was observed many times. CDR3 region: CASSFQGTTYDEQYF. The CDR3 DNA sequence: TGTGCCAGCAGTTTTCAAGGGACAACTTACGACGAGCAGTACTTC. The genes are TRBV12-3 or TRBV12-4 and TRBJ2-7; a possible D gene is TRBD1 (6 bases). This CDR3 region has 15 residues. The germline V and J ends were trimmed by 3 bases and 5 bases, with 17 bases remaining between them.

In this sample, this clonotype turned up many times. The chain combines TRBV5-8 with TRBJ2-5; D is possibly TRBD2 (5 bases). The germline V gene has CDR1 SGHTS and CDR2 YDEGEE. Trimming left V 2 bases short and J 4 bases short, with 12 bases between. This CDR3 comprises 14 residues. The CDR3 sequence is CASSLPDYGETQYF. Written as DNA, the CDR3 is TGTGCCAGCAGCTTACCCGACTACGGAGAGACCCAGTACTTC.

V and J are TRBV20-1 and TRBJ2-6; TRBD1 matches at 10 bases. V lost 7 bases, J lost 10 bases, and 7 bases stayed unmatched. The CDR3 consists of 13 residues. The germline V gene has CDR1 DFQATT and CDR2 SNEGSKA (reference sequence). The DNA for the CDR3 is TGCAGTGTCTTCGGACAGGGGGAGAACGTCCTGACTTTC. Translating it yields CSVFGQGENVLTF.

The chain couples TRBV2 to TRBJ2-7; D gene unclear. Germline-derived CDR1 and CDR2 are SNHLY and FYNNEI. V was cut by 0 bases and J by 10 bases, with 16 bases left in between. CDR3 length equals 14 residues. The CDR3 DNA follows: TGTGCCAGCAGTGAAGCCCCACTCAGTCCGGACCAGTACTTC. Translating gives CASSEAPLSPDQYF.

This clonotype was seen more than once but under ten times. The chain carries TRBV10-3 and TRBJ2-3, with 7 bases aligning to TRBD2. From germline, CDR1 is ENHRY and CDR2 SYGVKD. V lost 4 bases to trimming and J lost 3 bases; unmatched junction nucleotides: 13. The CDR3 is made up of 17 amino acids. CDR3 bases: TGTGCCATCAGTGCAGTCGGGGAGGGTGGAGGAACAGATACGCAGTATTTT. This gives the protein CAISAVGEGGGTDTQYF.

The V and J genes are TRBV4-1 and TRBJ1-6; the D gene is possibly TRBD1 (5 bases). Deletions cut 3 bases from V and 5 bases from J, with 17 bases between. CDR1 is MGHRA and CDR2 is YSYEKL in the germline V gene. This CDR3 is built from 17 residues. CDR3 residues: CASSHPRASGDNSPLHF. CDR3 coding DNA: TGCGCCAGCAGCCATCCCAGGGCATCGGGGGATAATTCACCCCTCCACTTT.

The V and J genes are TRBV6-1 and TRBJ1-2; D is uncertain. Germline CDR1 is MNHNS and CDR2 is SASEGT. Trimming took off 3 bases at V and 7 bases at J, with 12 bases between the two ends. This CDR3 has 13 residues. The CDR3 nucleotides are TGTGCCAGCAGTGACCAGCGGGAGGGTGGCTACACCTTC. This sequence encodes CASSDQREGGYTF.

The CDR3 here is CASSYSGLAGTDTQYF. The CDR3, as DNA: TGTGCCAGCAGTTACTCGGGACTGGCGGGCACAGATACGCAGTATTTT. J is TRBJ2-3 and V is TRBV6-5, with a possible D match to TRBD2 (6 bases). V was shortened by 0 bases and J by 1 base, with 11 bases between the two germline ends. Germline V gives CDR1 MNHEY, CDR2 SVGAGI. This CDR3 is built from 16 residues.

Written as DNA, the CDR3 is TGCGCCAGCCCCCGCGGGGGGGGGGAGAGCGAGCAGTACTTC. As protein: CASPRGGGESEQYF. The rearrangement links TRBV5-1 to TRBJ2-7, with 9 bases fitting TRBD2. Germline V gives CDR1 SGHRS, CDR2 YFSETQ. The CDR3 is 14 amino acids. Trimming at V came to 7 bases and at J to 6 bases, leaving 11 bases not matched to a gene.

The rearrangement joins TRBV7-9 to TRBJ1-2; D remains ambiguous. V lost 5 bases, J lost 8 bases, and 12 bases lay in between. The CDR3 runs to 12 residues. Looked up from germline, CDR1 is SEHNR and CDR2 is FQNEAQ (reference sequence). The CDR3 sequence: CASSPEGWGYTF. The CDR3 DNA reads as TGTGCCAGCAGCCCAGAAGGGTGGGGCTACACCTTC.

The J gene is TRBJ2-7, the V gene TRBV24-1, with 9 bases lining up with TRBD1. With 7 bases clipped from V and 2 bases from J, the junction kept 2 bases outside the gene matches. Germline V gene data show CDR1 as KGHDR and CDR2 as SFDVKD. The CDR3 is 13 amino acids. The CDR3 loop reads CATSGTGTYEQYF. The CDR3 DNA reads TGTGCCACCAGCGGGACAGGGACCTACGAGCAGTACTTC.

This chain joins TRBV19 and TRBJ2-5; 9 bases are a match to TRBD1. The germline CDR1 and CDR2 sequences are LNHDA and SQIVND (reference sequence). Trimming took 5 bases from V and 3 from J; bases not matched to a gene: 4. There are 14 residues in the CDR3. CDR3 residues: CASSPRTGEETQYF. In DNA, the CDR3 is TGTGCCAGTAGTCCACGGACAGGGGAAGAGACCCAGTACTTC.